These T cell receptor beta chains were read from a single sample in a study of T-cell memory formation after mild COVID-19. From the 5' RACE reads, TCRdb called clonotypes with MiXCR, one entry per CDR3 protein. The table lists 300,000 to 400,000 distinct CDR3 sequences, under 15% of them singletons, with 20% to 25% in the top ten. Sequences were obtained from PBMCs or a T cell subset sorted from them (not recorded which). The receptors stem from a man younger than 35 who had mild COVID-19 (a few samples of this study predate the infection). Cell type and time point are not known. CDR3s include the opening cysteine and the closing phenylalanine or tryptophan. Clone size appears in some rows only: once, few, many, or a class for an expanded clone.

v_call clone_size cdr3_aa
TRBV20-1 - CSAGSGVSTDTQYF
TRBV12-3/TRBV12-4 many CASSLARRETQYF
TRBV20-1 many CSAPHLAGPGDTQYF
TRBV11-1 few CASSPDLREYGYTF
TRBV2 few CASSEDWGRGNEQYF
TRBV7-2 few CASSSLGLAGQETQYF
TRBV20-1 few CSARDRDSKNIQYF
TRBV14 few CASSQGGEGQRNTGELFF
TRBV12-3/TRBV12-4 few CASTPSAFSSYNEQFF
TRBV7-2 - CASSDLTSGYTDTQYF
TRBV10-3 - CAISESGYRTNTEAFF
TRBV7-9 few CASSLALSPLETQYF
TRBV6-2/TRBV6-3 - CASRPDVYGYTF
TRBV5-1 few CASSLVGGVNTEAFF
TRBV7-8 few CASTPDQGSGGYTF
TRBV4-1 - CASRAPDSYEQYF
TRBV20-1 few CSARTGISYEQYF
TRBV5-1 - CASSLSAGFSETQYF
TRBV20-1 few CSASAATGNSPLHF
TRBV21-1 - CASSKEGGPSTEAFF
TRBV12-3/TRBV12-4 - CASSSGTGSPDTQYF
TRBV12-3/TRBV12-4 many CASREPSAKQFF
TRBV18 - CASSRTGPGRPQHF
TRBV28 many CASSLYATDTQYF
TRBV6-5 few CASSYSSGARSTGELFF
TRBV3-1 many CASSLTDNSPLHF
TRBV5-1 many CASSLFGTGGNEQFF
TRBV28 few CASSSPGQLFTDTQYF
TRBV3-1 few CASSRQGGELFF
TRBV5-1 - CASSPETGVQPQHF
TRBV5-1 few CASSSYDSNEKLFF
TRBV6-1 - CASETTNTGELFF
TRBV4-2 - CASSLLQGYGDQPQHF
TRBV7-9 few CASSLAALTRAFF
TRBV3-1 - CASSQVIPHTGELFF
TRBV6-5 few CASSPHTFPYGYTF
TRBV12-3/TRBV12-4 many CASSFWGIGTEAFF
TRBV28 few CASSRHWTSGYTF
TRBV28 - CASRLAGRTDTQYF
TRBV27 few CASTLGAGAGDTQYF
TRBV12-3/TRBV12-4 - CASSRLVRGNTEAFF
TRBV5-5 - CASSLQGMGGYTF
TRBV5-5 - CASSLSGSAYTDTQYF
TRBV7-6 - CASSPRQDRGDTEAFF
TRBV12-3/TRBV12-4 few CASGPGQESNQPQHF
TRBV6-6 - CASSGAFRQPQHF
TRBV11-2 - CASSFWTSGGAETQYF
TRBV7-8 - CASSLAPFNGQFF
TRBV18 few CASRTDYEQYF
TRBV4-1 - CASSQVFRDFSYEKYF
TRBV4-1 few CASSSPAGGTGGFSSYNEQFF
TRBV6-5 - CASKGVAGELFF
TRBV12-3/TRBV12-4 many CASSFLEGRAFF
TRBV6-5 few CASSQLGDARDGYTF